This TCR beta chain stems from a study of siplizumab effects on memory and regulatory T cells. Regarding the study as a whole: Researchers could not give a naive or memory phenotype to roughly 80-97% of proliferating CD4+ or CD8+ clones.

In each sample, about 10^5 TCR templates were assayed. Data came from immunoSEQ multiplex PCR; TCRdb stores just in-frame clones and leaves some out. The sample has about 110,000 clones; 92% are singletons. Note on this clone: Its antigen is as yet unknown.

Germline-derived CDR1 and CDR2 are MNHEY and SMNVEV (reference sequence). The CDR3 spans 16 residues. The V end lost 6 bases, the J end lost 0 bases, and 17 bases lay between the germline ends. The sequenced sample was Tregs sorted from blood. The TCR sequence derives from a human donor in good health. The chain uses TRBV27 and TRBJ1-2; D might be TRBD1 (5 bases). CDR3 loop: CASSLNGRGTNYGYTF. DNA of the CDR3: TGTGCCAGCAGCTTAAATGGGAGGGGTACTAACTATGGCTACACCTTC.